This T cell receptor (beta chain) is drawn from a study of untreated major depressive disorder. TCRdb keeps only in-frame clones here, not all; method: immunoSEQ multiplex PCR. The sample yields 17,000 or so clones, around 90% seen once. This receptor was taken from a middle-aged woman with major depressive disorder. The specimen sequenced was CD4+ T cells from PBMCs.

This CDR3 reads CSAYGANVLTF. The CDR3 nucleotides are TGCAGTGCTTACGGGGCCAACGTCCTGACTTTC. The V gene is TRBV20-1, the J gene TRBJ2-6; no definite D call. This CDR3 comprises 11 residues. Trimming left V 5 bases short and J 4 bases short, with 3 bases between. Germline V lookup: CDR1 DFQATT, CDR2 SNEGSKA (reference sequence).